One and the same sample provided the 23 T cell receptor beta chains below, sequenced in a study of beta chain features in type 1 diabetes. Study-level findings and limits: Among patients with Type 1 diabetes, TCRB CDR3s were moderately but significantly shorter in every one of the four CD4+ subsets.

Antigens for these TCRs are unknown. Every bit of the isolated RNA underwent reverse transcription, so sequencing read expressed TCRB transcripts. The protocol was immunoSEQ multiplex PCR, while the TCRdb copy is restricted to in-frame clones and leaves out a portion. Of over 200,000 clones listed, roughly 10% were seen once; the top ten hold around 0.017%. The sequencing input was naive CD4+ T cells from blood. These TCRs come from a man between 25 and 39 years old with type 1 diabetes.

This chain connects TRBV4-3 to TRBJ2-1; no firm D call. V lost 2 bases, J lost 8 bases, and 10 bases lay in between. This CDR3 region has 13 residues. The germline V gene encodes CDR1 LGHNA and CDR2 YSLEER. The CDR3 spells CASSQQAWDEQFF. In DNA form, the CDR3 reads TGCGCCAGCAGCCAACAGGCATGGGATGAGCAGTTCTTC.

The chain has TRBV6-6 and TRBJ2-7; 9 positions agree with TRBD1. Germline loops: CDR1 MNHNY, CDR2 SVGAGI (reference sequence). Trimming removed 8 bases from V and 3 bases from J; junction bases left unmatched: 2. The CDR3 covers 12 residues. The CDR3 sequence: CASETGGYEQYF. The DNA for the CDR3 is TGTGCCAGCGAGACAGGGGGCTACGAGCAGTACTTC.

This chain connects TRBV9 to TRBJ1-1, with D tentatively TRBD1 (5 bases). Germline CDR1 reads SGDLS; CDR2 reads YYNGEE. This CDR3 is 14 amino acids long. Trimming pared 0 bases from V and 4 bases from J, leaving 10 bases between. In DNA, the CDR3 is TGTGCCAGCAGCGTAGCTACGGGGGGCACTGAAGCTTTCTTT. Translation: CASSVATGGTEAFF.

The chain couples TRBV7-9 to TRBJ2-3; D might be TRBD1 (6 bases). The CDR3 runs to 13 residues. The V end was cut by 6 bases, the J end by 4 bases, with 11 bases between. Germline V gives CDR1 SEHNR, CDR2 FQNEAQ (reference sequence). The CDR3 coding sequence is TGTGCCAGCAGGAAAGGGGGATCAGATACGCAGTATTTT. As protein: CASRKGGSDTQYF.

This clone was detected only a few times. V and J are TRBV19 and TRBJ2-3, with TRBD1 matching 8 bases. Germline values: CDR1 LNHDA, CDR2 SQIVND (reference sequence). This CDR3 is built from 13 residues. The V segment lost 7 bases and the J segment 3 bases; nucleotides outside the gene matches: 3. Here the CDR3 reads CASKWTGTDTQYF. In DNA, the CDR3 is TGTGCCAGTAAATGGACAGGGACAGATACGCAGTATTTT. The full variable domain, in which reference TRBV19 and TRBJ2-3 provide the parts outside the CDR3, is DGGITQSPKYLFRKEGQNVTLSCEQNLNHDAMYWYRQDPGQGLRLIYYSQIVNDFQKGDIAEGYSVSREKKESFPLTVTSAQKNPTAFYLCASKWTGTDTQYFGPGTRLTVL.

The V gene is TRBV5-1, the J gene TRBJ2-3, with 10 bases that match TRBD2. Per the germline V gene, CDR1 is SGHRS and CDR2 is YFSETQ. Trimming took 1 base from V and 0 from J; bases not matched to a gene: 11. This CDR3 spans 19 amino acids. The CDR3 reads CASSLFPSGGGPSTDTQYF. The CDR3 nucleotides read TGCGCCAGCAGCTTGTTCCCTAGCGGGGGCGGACCAAGCACAGATACGCAGTATTTT.

The J gene is TRBJ1-4, the V gene TRBV7-9; 11 bases map to TRBD1. The CDR3 is 18 residues long. The V segment lost 5 bases and the J segment 8 bases; nucleotides outside the gene matches: 16. Germline V CDR1 and CDR2: SEHNR, FQNEAQ (reference sequence). CDR3 sequence: CASSRLGTGGRASEKLFF. CDR3 sequence (DNA): TGTGCCAGCAGCCGCCTGGGGACAGGGGGGAGAGCTAGCGAAAAACTGTTTTTT.

Here the CDR3 reads CASSQEEAKNEKLFF. CDR3 nucleotide sequence: TGTGCCAGCAGCCAAGAAGAGGCCAAGAATGAAAAACTGTTTTTT. The rearrangement links TRBV4-2 to TRBJ1-4, with no clear D. Germline V CDR1 and CDR2: LGHNA, YNFKEQ. The CDR3 has 15 residues. Between the trimmed V and J ends, which lost 0 bases and 5 bases, there was a span of 10 bases.

This clone was seen a few times. The V gene is TRBV4-1, the J gene TRBJ1-1, with D unresolved. This CDR3 has 14 residues. The V end was cut by 1 base, the J end by 7 bases, with 13 bases between. Looked up from germline, CDR1 is MGHRA and CDR2 is YSYEKL. Here the CDR3 reads CASSQAGGKSEAFF. CDR3 coding DNA: TGCGCCAGCAGCCAAGCGGGAGGGAAGAGTGAAGCTTTCTTT.

This clone was counted only a few times. The chain has TRBV30 and TRBJ2-7; 7 nucleotides match TRBD1. Germline CDR1 GTSNPN, CDR2 SVGIG (reference sequence). The CDR3 is made up of 14 amino acids. With V trimmed by 2 bases and J by 4 bases, 8 bases remained unmatched. The CDR3 DNA sequence: TGTGCCTGGAGTTCAGAGGTCAGGGGGTACGAGCAGTACTTC. This translates into CAWSSEVRGYEQYF. The whole variable domain, remainder taken from reference TRBV30 and TRBJ2-7, is SQTIHQWPATLVQPVGSPLSLECTVEGTSNPNLYWYRQAAGRGLQLLFYSVGIGQISSEVPQNLSASRPQDRQFILSSKKLLLSDSGFYLCAWSSEVRGYEQYFGPGTRLTVT.

This clone has more than one count but fewer than ten. The chain is built from TRBV4-1 and TRBJ1-1; tentatively, D is TRBD1 (6 bases). The CDR3 is 18 residues long. V was shortened by 1 base and J by 0 bases, with 18 bases between the two germline ends. The V gene's germline CDR1 is MGHRA and CDR2 YSYEKL. The CDR3 spells CASSQGSVRGNMNTEAFF. The DNA of the CDR3 is TGCGCCAGCAGCCAAGGATCGGTCAGGGGTAATATGAACACTGAAGCTTTCTTT.

The CDR3 nucleotides are TGTGCCAGCAGCAATCACAGGGGGCTCTCCGAGCAGTACTTC. It yields the protein CASSNHRGLSEQYF. This chain links TRBV7-8 with TRBJ2-7; 9 nucleotides align to TRBD1. Germline V CDR1 and CDR2: SGHVS, FQNEAQ. This CDR3 is built from 14 residues. With V trimmed by 5 bases and J by 6 bases, 8 bases remained unmatched.

This clone turned up a few times. The V and J genes are TRBV29-1 and TRBJ2-7; TRBD1 aligns across 8 bases. V lost 7 bases and J lost 2; bases outside the gene matches: 10. The CDR3 consists of 14 residues. The germline V gene encodes CDR1 SQVTM and CDR2 ANQGSEA. CDR3 DNA sequence: TGCAGCGCACGTCTCGGGACAGGTACCTACGAGCAGTACTTC. As protein: CSARLGTGTYEQYF.

Comment on this clone: The same CDR3 also results from other DNA sequences found in this sample. This chain connects TRBV18 to TRBJ2-5; weak D call: TRBD1 (6 bases). The CDR3 runs to 14 residues. CDR1 and CDR2 from the germline V gene are KGHSH and LQKENI. With 2 bases removed from V and 2 bases from J, the gap between germline ends came to 9 bases. CDR3 protein: CASSPRTAQETQYF. The CDR3 DNA reads as TGTGCCAGCTCACCAAGGACAGCTCAAGAGACCCAGTACTTC.

This clone was seen a handful of times. The V gene is TRBV18, the J gene TRBJ1-1; 7 positions agree with TRBD1. Germline V gene lookup returns CDR1 KGHSH and CDR2 LQKENI. V shed 2 bases and J 1 base; nucleotides not matched to a gene: 4. The CDR3 covers 15 residues. The DNA for the CDR3 is TGTGCCAGCTCACCATTGACAGGGAAGAACACTGAAGCTTTCTTT. This codes for CASSPLTGKNTEAFF.

The V and J genes are TRBV9 and TRBJ2-3, with 7 bases lining up with TRBD2. The V gene's germline CDR1 is SGDLS and CDR2 YYNGEE. The CDR3 is made up of 17 amino acids. Trimming cost V 4 bases and J 2 bases; bases outside gene matches: 13. The CDR3 region is CASSPGKLTSATDTQYF. CDR3 sequence (DNA): TGTGCCAGCAGCCCCGGGAAATTAACTAGCGCCACAGATACGCAGTATTTT.

The gene calls are TRBV29-1 and TRBJ1-6, with a weak D call TRBD1 (5 bases). Germline CDR1 SQVTM, CDR2 ANQGSEA. The CDR3 is made up of 14 amino acids. The V and J ends lost 7 bases and 4 bases respectively, with 14 bases between them. Here the CDR3 reads CSARTQDYNSPLHF. In nucleotides, the CDR3 is TGCAGCGCACGGACACAGGATTATAATTCACCCCTCCACTTT.

The genes are TRBV11-2 and TRBJ2-3; TRBD2 might be the D (6 bases). The CDR3 loop spans 15 amino acids. V was trimmed by 1 base and J by 0 bases, leaving 8 bases between them. Germline V CDR1 and CDR2: SGHAT, FQNNGV. This CDR3 is CASSLGSGSTDTQYF. CDR3 nucleotide sequence: TGTGCCAGCAGCTTAGGGAGCGGGAGCACAGATACGCAGTATTTT.

This clone occurred a few times. J is TRBJ1-6 and V is TRBV29-1; D remains ambiguous. CDR3 size: 13 residues. Trimming shortened V by 4 bases and J by 8 bases, and 12 bases separated the two germline ends. Germline V gene sequence: CDR1 SQVTM, CDR2 ANQGSEA. The CDR3 loop is CSVGEGFDSPLHF. The DNA for the CDR3 is TGCAGCGTTGGCGAGGGTTTCGATTCACCCCTCCACTTT. Filled out from reference TRBV29-1 and TRBJ1-6, the complete variable domain reads SAVISQKPSRDICQRGTSLTIQCQVDSQVTMMFWYRQQPGQSLTLIATANQGSEATYESGFVIDKFPISRPNLTFSTLTVSNMSPEDSSIYLCSVGEGFDSPLHFGNGTRLTVT.

This clone showed up just a few times. CDR3 protein: CASSQLTEQFF. In DNA, the CDR3 is TGTGCCAGCAGCCAGTTAACTGAGCAGTTCTTC. The rearrangement uses TRBV5-4 and TRBJ2-1; the D is unclear. From germline, CDR1 is SGHNT and CDR2 YYREEE (reference sequence). Trimming removed 4 bases from V and 9 bases from J, with 8 bases in between. The CDR3 has 11 residues. The entire variable domain, with the rest obtained from reference TRBV5-4 and TRBJ2-1, is as follows: ETGVTQSPTHLIKTRGQQVTLRCSSQSGHNTVSWYQQALGQGPQFIFQYYREEENGRGNFPPRFSGLQFPNYSSELNVNALELDDSALYLCASSQLTEQFFGPGTRLTVL.

The gene calls are TRBV7-2 and TRBJ1-6, with 10 bases lining up with TRBD1. Germline lookup yields CDR1 SGHTA and CDR2 FQGNSA. The CDR3 spans 14 residues. Unmatched junction bases numbered 3, after V lost 4 bases and J lost 9 bases. The CDR3 is CASSSTGGGSPLHF. CDR3 DNA: TGTGCCAGCAGCTCGACAGGGGGCGGTTCACCCCTCCACTTT. The whole variable domain, remainder taken from reference TRBV7-2 and TRBJ1-6, is GAGVSQSPSNKVTEKGKDVELRCDPISGHTALYWYRQSLGQGLEFLIYFQGNSAPDKSGLPSDRFSAERTGGSVSTLTIQRTQQEDSAVYLCASSSTGGGSPLHFGNGTRLTVT.

The chain employs TRBV6-5 and TRBJ1-2, with D unclear. This CDR3 spans 13 amino acids. Germline V gives CDR1 MNHEY, CDR2 SVGAGI. V was clipped by 6 bases and J by 4 bases, with 12 bases between them. CDR3 residues: CASRLTDFYGYTF. The CDR3 DNA is TGTGCCAGCAGATTGACGGACTTCTATGGCTACACCTTC.

V is TRBV5-4 and J is TRBJ1-2, with D possibly matching TRBD1 (6 bases). V was clipped by 4 bases and J by 5 bases, with 12 bases between them. CDR3 length: 13 residues. CDR1 is SGHNT, CDR2 YYREEE, per germline (reference sequence). CDR3 nucleotides: TGTGCCAGCAGCCCGGACAGCCTGTATGGCTACACCTTC. Translation gives CASSPDSLYGYTF.